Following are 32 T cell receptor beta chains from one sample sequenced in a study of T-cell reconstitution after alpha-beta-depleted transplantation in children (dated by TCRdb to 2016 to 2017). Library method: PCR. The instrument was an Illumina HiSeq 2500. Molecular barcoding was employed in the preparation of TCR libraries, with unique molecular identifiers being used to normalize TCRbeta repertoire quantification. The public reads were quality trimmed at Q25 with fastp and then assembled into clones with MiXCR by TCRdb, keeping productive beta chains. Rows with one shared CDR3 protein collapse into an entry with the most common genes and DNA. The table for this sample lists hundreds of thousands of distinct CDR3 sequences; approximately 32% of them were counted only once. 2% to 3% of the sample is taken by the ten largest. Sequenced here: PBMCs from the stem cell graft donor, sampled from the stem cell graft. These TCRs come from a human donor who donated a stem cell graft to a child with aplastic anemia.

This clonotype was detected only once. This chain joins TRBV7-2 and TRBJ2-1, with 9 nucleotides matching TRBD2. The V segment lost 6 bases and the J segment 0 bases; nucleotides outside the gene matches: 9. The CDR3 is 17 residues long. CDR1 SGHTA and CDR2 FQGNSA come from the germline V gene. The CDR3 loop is CASSSIIAGDSYNEQFF. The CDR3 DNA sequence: TGTGCCAGCAGTTCAATAATAGCGGGAGACTCCTACAATGAGCAGTTCTTC. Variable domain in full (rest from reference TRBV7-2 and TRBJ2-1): GAGVSQSPSNKVTEKGKDVELRCDPISGHTALYWYRQSLGQGLEFLIYFQGNSAPDKSGLPSDRFSAERTGGSVSTLTIQRTQQEDSAVYLCASSSIIAGDSYNEQFFGPGTRLTVL.

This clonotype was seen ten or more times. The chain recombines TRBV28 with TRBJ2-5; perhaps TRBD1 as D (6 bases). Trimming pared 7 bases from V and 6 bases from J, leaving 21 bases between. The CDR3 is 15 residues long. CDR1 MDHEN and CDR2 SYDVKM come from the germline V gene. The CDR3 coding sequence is TGTGCCAGCACCGAGGGGGACGGAGACCTCAAGACCCAGTACTTC. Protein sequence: CASTEGDGDLKTQYF.

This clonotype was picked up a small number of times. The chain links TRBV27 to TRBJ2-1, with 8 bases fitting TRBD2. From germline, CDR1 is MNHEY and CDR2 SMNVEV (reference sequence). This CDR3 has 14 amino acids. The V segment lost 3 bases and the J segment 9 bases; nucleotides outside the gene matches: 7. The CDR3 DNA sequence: TGTGCCAGCAGTTTCCCGGGGACTAGGGTTGAGCAGTTCTTC. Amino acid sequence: CASSFPGTRVEQFF.

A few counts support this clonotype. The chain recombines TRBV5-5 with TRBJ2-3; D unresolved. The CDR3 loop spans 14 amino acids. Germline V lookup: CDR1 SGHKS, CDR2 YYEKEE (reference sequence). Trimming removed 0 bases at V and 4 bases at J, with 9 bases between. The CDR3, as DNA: TGTGCCAGCAGCTTGGTAGCCCTCGCAGATACGCAGTATTTT. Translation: CASSLVALADTQYF.

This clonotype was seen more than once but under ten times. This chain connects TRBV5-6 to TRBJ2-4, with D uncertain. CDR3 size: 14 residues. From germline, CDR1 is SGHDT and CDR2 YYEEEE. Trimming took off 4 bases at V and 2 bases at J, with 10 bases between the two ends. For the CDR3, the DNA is TGTGCCAGCAGCCTGAGACCCTCCAAAAACATTCAGTACTTC. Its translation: CASSLRPSKNIQYF.

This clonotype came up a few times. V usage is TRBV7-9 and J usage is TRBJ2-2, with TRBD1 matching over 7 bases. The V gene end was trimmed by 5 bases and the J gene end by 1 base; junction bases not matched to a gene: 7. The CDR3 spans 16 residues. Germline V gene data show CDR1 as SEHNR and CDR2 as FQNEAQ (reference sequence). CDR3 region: CASSPRQGGNTGELFF. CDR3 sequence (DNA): TGTGCCAGCAGCCCTCGACAGGGTGGGAACACCGGGGAGCTGTTTTTT.

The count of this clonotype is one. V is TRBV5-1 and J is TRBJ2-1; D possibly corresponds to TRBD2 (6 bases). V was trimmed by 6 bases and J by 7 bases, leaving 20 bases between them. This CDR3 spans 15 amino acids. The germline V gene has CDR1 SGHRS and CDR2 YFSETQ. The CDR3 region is CASTPSGGSGNEQFF. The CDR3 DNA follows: TGCGCCAGCACCCCGAGTGGGGGGAGCGGGAATGAGCAGTTCTTC.

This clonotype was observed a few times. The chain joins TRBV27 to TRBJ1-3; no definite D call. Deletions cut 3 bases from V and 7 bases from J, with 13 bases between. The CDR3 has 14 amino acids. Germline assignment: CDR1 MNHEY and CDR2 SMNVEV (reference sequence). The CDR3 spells CASSFGPHRNTIYF. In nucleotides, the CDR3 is TGTGCCAGCAGTTTCGGACCCCACCGGAACACCATATATTTT.

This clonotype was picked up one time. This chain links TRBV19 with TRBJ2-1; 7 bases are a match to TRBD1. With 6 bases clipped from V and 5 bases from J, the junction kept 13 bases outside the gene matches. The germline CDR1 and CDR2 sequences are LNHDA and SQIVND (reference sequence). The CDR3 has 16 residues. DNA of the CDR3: TGTGCCAGTAGCTCCCCACAGACAGGGAAAAACAATGAGCAGTTCTTC. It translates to CASSSPQTGKNNEQFF.

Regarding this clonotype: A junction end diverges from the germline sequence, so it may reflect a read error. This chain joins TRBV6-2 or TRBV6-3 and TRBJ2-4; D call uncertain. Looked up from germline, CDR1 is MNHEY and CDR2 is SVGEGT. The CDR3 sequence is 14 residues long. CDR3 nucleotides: TGTGCCAGCAATCCAAGGACCGAGGTAAACATGCAGTACTTC. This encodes CASNPRTEVNMQYF.

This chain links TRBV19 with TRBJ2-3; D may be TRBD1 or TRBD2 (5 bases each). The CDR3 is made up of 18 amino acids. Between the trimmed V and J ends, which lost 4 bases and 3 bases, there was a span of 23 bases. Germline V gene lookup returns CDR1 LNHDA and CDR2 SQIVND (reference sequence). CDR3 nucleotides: TGTGCCAGTAGTAGCCATCTGGGGCAGACGGAGGAGACAGATACGCAGTATTTT. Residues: CASSSHLGQTEETDTQYF.

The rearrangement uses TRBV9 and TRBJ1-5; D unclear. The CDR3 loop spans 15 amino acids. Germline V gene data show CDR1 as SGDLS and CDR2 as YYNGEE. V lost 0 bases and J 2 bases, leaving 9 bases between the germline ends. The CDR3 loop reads CASSVGASGNQPQHF. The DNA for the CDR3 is TGTGCCAGCAGCGTAGGAGCGTCGGGCAATCAGCCCCAGCATTTT. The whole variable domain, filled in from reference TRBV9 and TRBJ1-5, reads DSGVTQTPKHLITATGQRVTLRCSPRSGDLSVYWYQQSLDQGLQFLIQYYNGEERAKGNILERFSAQQFPDLHSELNLSSLELGDSALYFCASSVGASGNQPQHFGDGTRLSIL.

The CDR3 here is CSVELGDTQYF. CDR3 nucleotide sequence: TGCAGCGTTGAATTAGGAGATACGCAGTATTTT. The chain has TRBV29-1 and TRBJ2-3; D remains ambiguous. Germline V CDR1 and CDR2: SQVTM, ANQGSEA. The germline V and J ends were trimmed by 2 bases and 5 bases, with 5 bases remaining between them. The CDR3 runs 11 residues.

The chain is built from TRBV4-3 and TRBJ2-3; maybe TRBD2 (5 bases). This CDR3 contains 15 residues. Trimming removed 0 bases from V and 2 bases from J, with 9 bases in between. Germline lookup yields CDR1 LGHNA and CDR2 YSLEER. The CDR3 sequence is CASSQDVLVTDTQYF. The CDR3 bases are TGCGCCAGCAGCCAAGATGTACTAGTCACAGATACGCAGTATTTT.

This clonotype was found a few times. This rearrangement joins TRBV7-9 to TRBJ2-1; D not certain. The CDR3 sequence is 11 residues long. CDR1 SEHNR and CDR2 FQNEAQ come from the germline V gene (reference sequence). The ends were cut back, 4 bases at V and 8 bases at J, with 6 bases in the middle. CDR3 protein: CASSSADEQFF. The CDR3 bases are TGTGCCAGCAGCTCAGCTGATGAGCAGTTCTTC.

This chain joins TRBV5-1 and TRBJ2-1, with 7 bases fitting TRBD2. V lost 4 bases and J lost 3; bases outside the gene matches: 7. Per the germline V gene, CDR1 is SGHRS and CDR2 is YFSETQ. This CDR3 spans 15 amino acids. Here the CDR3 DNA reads TGCGCCAGCAGCCTGGAGCGGGATGTCTACAATGAGCAGTTCTTC. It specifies CASSLERDVYNEQFF.

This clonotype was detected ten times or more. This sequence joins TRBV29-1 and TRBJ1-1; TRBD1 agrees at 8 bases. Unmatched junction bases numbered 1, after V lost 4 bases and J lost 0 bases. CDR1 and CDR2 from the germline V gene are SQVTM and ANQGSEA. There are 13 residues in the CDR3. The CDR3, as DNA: TGCAGCGTTGGACAGGGGTTGAACACTGAAGCTTTCTTT. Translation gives CSVGQGLNTEAFF.

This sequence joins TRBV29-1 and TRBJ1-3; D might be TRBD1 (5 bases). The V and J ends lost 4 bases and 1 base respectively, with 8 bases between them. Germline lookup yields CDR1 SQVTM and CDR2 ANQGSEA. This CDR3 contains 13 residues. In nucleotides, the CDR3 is TGCAGCGTTGTAGGGGTGTCTGGAAACACCATATATTTT. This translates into CSVVGVSGNTIYF.

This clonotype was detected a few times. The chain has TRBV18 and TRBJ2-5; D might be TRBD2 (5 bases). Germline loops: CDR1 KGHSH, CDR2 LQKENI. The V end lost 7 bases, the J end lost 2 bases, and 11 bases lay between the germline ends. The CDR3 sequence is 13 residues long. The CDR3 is CASYRRDQETQYF. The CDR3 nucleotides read TGTGCCAGCTATCGTCGGGATCAAGAGACCCAGTACTTC.

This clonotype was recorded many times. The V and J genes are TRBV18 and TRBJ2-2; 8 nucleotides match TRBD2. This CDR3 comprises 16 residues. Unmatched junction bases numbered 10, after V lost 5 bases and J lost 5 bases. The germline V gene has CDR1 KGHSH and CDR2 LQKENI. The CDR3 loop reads CASSSSGTRRTGELFF. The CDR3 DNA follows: TGTGCCAGCTCATCATCCGGGACTAGAAGAACCGGGGAGCTGTTTTTT. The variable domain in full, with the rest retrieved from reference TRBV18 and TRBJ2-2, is NAGVMQNPRHLVRRRGQEARLRCSPMKGHSHVYWYRQLPEEGLKFMVYLQKENIIDESGMPKERFSAEFPKEGPSILRIQQVVRGDSAAYFCASSSSGTRRTGELFFGEGSRLTVL.

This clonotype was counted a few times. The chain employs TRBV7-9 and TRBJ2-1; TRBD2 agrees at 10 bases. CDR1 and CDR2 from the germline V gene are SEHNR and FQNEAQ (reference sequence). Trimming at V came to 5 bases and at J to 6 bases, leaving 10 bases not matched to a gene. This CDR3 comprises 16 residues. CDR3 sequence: CASSTQQGLASNEQFF. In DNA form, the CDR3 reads TGTGCCAGCAGCACCCAACAGGGACTAGCGAGCAATGAGCAGTTCTTC.

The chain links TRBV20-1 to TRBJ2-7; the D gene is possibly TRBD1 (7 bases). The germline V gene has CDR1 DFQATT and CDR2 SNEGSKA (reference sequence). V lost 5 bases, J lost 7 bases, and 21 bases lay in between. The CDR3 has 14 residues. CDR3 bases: TGCAGTGCTCTACGCGTTGACAGGGACTTTGAGCAGTACTTC. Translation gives CSALRVDRDFEQYF.

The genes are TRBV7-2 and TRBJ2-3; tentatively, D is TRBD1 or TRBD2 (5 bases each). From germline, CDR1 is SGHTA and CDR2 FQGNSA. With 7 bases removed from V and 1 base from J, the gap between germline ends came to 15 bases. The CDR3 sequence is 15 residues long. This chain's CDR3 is CASTPGVGGTDTQYF. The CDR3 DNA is TGTGCCAGCACCCCAGGTGTGGGGGGCACAGATACGCAGTATTTT.

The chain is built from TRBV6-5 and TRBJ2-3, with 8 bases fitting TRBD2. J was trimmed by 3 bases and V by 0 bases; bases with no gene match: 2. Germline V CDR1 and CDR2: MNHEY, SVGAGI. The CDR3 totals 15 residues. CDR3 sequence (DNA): TGTGCCAGCAGTTACTCTGGCGGGAGGACAGATACGCAGTATTTT. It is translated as CASSYSGGRTDTQYF.

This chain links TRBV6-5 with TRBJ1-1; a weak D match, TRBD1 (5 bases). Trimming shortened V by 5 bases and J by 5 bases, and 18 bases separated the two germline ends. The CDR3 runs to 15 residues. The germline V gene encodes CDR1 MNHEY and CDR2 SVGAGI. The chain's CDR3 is CASSPREWKGTEAFF. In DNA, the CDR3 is TGTGCCAGCAGTCCCCGTGAATGGAAGGGGACTGAAGCTTTCTTT.

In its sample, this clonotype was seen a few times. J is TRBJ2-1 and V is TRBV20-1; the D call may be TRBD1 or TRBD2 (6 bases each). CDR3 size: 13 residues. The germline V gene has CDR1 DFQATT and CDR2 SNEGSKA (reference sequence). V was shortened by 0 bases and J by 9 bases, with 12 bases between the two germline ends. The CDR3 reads CSARDYGGGEQFF. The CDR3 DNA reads TGCAGTGCTAGAGATTACGGAGGGGGTGAGCAGTTCTTC.

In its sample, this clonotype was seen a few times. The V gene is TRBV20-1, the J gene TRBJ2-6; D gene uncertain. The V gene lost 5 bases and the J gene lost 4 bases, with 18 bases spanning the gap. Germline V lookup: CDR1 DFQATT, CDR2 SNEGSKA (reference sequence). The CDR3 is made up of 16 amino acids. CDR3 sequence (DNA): TGCAGTGCTCCCCCCCCCGAGAAGAGAGGGGCCAACGTCCTGACTTTC. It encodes CSAPPPEKRGANVLTF.

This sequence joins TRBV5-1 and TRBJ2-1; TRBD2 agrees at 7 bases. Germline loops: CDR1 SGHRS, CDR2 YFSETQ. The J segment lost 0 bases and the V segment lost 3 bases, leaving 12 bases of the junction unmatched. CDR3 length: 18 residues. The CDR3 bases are TGCGCCAGCAGCTCGGCAGGAGGGCGGGAGAGCTCCTACAATGAGCAGTTCTTC. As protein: CASSSAGGRESSYNEQFF.

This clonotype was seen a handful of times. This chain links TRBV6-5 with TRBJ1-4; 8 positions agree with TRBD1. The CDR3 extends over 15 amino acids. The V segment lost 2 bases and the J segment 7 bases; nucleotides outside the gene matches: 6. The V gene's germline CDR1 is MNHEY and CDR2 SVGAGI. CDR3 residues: CASSYRTGTGEKLFF. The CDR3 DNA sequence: TGTGCCAGCAGTTACCGGACAGGGACGGGTGAAAAACTGTTTTTT.

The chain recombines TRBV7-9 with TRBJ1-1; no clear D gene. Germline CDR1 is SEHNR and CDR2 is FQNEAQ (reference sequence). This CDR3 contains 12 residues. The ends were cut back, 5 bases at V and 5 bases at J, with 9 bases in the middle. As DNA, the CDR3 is TGTGCCAGCAGCGATGGGTGGACTGAAGCTTTCTTT. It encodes CASSDGWTEAFF.

Here the CDR3 reads CSERGEAFF. Written as DNA, the CDR3 is TGCAGTGAACGGGGTGAAGCTTTCTTT. The chain couples TRBV20-1 to TRBJ1-1; D call uncertain. The CDR3 totals 9 residues. The germline V gene encodes CDR1 DFQATT and CDR2 SNEGSKA (reference sequence). Deletions cut 7 bases from V and 7 bases from J, with 7 bases between.

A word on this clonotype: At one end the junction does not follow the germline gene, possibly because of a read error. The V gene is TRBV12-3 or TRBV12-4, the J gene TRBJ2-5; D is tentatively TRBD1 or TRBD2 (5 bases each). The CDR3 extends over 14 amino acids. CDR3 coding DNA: TGTGCCAGCACTTTAGTGGGACCTCCGGAGACCCAGTACTTC. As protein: CASTLVGPPETQYF.